This T cell receptor beta chain was obtained from a study of T cells in Graves' hyperthyroidism and ophthalmopathy. Study findings and constraints: Expanded thyroid clonotypes (above 0.001) were mostly also found in blood.

There were TCR beta CDR3 regions amplified from RNA transcripts. HTBI primers were employed in a first-round RT-PCR of the TCR CDR3. From the multiplex PCR reads, TCRdb called clonotypes with MiXCR, one entry per CDR3 protein. Among roughly 130,000 distinct CDR3 sequences listed, about 20% were seen once. Out of over 7.5 ml of fresh peripheral blood came the PBMCs. A note on this clonotype: Its antigen is undetermined.

CDR1 SGHAT and CDR2 FQNNGV come from the germline V gene. This CDR3 is 14 amino acids long. The ends were cut back, 5 bases at V and 3 bases at J, with 12 bases in the middle. The clonotype comes from a woman aged 45-59 years with Graves' hyperthyroidism that later progressed to Graves' ophthalmopathy. The gene calls are TRBV11-2 and TRBJ2-3, with D unclear. The specimen was blood. The chain's CDR3 is CASSPRRWTDTQYF. CDR3 DNA: TGTGCCAGCAGCCCACGGCGGTGGACAGATACGCAGTATTTT.